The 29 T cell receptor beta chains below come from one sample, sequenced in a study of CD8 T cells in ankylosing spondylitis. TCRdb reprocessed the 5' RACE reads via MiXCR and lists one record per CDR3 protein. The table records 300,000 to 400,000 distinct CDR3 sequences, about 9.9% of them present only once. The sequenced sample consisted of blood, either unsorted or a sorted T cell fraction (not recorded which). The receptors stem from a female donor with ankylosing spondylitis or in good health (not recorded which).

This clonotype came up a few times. CDR3 DNA sequence: TGTGCCAGCAGCCGACCGGGACAGGGGGCGCGAGGCACTGAAGCTTTCTTT. Its protein is CASSRPGQGARGTEAFF. The V and J genes are TRBV5-5 and TRBJ1-1; 12 positions match TRBD1. This CDR3 has 17 residues. V gave up 4 bases and J gave up 4 bases; unmatched junction bases: 11. The V gene's germline CDR1 is SGHKS and CDR2 YYEKEE (reference sequence).

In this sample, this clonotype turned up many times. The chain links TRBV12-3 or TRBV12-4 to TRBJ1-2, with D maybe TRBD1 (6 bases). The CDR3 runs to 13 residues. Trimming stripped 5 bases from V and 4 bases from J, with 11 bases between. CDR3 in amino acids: CASSTDRTYGYTF. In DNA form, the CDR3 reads TGTGCCAGCAGTACCGACAGGACCTATGGCTACACCTTC.

The CDR3 DNA is TGCGCCAGCAGTGAGTCCCAGGGGCCACCGCAGGGGATGCAGTACTTC. It specifies CASSESQGPPQGMQYF. The chain employs TRBV10-2 and TRBJ2-7; D perhaps matches TRBD1 (6 bases). This CDR3 comprises 16 residues. Germline CDR1 WSHSY, CDR2 SAAADI. V shed 0 bases and J shed 9 bases, with 21 bases lying between them.

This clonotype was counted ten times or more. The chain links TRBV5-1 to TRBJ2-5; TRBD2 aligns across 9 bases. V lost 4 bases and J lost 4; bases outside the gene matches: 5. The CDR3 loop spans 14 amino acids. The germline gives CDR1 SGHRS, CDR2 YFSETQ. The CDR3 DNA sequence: TGCGCCAGCAGCCCCCTACTAGCGGGAGAGACCCAGTACTTC. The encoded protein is CASSPLLAGETQYF. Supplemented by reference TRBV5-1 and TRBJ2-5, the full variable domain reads KAGVTQTPRYLIKTRGQQVTLSCSPISGHRSVSWYQQTPGQGLQFLFEYFSETQRNKGNFPGRFSGRQFSNSRSEMNVSTLELGDSALYLCASSPLLAGETQYFGPGTRLLVL.

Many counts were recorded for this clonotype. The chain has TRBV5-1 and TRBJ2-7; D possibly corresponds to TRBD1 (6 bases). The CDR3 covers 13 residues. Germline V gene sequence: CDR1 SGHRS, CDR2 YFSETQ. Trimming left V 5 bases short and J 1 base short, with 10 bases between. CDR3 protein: CASRQGASYEQYF. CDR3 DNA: TGCGCCAGCAGACAGGGCGCTTCCTACGAGCAGTACTTC.

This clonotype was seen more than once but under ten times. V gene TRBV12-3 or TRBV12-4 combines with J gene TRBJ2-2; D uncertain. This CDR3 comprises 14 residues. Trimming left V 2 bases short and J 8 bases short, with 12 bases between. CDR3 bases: TGTGCCAGCAGTTTATCCGGCCTACTAGGGGAGCTGTTTTTT. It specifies CASSLSGLLGELFF.

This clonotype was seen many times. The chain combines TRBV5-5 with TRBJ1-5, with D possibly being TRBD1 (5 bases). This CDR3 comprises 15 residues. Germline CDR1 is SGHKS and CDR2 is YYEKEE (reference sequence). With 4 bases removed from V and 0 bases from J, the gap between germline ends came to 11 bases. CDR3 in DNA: TGTGCCAGCAGCCCTGACAGATATAGCAATCAGCCCCAGCATTTT. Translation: CASSPDRYSNQPQHF.

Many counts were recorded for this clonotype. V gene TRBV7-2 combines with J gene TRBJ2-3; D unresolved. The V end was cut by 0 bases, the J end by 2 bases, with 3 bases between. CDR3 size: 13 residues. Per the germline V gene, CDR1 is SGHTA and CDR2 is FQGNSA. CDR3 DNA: TGTGCCAGCAGCTTAGCTTTCACAGATACGCAGTATTTT. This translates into CASSLAFTDTQYF.

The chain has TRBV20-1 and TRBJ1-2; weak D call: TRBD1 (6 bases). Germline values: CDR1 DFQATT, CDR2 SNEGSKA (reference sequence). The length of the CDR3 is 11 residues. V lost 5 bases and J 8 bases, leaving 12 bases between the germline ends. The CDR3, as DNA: TGCAGTGCTCAAGGGGGACTCGGCTACACCTTC. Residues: CSAQGGLGYTF.

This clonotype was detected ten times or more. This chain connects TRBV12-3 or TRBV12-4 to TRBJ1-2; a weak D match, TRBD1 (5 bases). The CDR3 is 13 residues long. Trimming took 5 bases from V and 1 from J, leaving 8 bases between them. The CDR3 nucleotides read TGTGCCAGCAGTCGGCAGGGTAACTATGGCTACACCTTC. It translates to CASSRQGNYGYTF.

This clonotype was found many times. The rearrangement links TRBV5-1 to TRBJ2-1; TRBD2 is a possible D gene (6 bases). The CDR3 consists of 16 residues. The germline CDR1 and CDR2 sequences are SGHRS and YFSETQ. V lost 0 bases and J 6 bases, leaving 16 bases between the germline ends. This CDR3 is CASSLGPLGGSNEQFF. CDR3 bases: TGCGCCAGCAGCTTGGGGCCCCTCGGGGGTAGCAATGAGCAGTTCTTC.

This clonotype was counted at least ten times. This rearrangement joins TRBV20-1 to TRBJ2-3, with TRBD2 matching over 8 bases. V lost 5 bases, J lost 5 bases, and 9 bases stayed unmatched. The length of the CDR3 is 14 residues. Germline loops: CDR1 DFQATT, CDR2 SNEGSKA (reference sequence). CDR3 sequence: CSASLAEGGDTQYF. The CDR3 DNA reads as TGCAGTGCTTCACTAGCGGAGGGAGGAGATACGCAGTATTTT.

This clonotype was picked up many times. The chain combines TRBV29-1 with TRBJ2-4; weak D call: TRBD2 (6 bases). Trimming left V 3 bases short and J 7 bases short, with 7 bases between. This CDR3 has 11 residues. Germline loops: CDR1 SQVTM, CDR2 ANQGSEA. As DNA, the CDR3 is TGCAGCGTTGACCGGGGGAACATTCAGTACTTC. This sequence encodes CSVDRGNIQYF.

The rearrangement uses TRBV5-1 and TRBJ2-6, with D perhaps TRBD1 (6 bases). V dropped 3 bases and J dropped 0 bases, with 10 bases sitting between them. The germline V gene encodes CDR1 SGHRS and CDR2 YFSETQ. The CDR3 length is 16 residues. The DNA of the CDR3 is TGCGCCAGCAGCTCTGGACAGATCTCTGGGGCCAACGTCCTGACTTTC. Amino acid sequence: CASSSGQISGANVLTF.

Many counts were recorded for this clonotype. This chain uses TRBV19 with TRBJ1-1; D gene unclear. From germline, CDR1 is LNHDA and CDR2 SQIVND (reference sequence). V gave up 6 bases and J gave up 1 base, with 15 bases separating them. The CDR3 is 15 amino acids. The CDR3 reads CASSPLTDGNTEAFF. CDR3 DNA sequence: TGTGCCAGTAGCCCTCTAACCGACGGGAACACTGAAGCTTTCTTT.

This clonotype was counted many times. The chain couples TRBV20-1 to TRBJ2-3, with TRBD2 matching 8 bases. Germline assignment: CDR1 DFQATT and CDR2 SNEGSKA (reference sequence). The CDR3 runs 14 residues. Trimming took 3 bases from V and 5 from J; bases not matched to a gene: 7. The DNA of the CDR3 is TGCAGTGCTAGTCCTCCGGGGGGGAGAGATACGCAGTATTTT. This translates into CSASPPGGRDTQYF.

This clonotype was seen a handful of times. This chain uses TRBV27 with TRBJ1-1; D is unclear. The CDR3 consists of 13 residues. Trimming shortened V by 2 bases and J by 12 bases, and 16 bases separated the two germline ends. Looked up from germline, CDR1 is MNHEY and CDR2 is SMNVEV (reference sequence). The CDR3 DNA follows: TGTGCCAGCAGTTTAAAATGGGTCCCACGGTCTTTCTTT. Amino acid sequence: CASSLKWVPRSFF.

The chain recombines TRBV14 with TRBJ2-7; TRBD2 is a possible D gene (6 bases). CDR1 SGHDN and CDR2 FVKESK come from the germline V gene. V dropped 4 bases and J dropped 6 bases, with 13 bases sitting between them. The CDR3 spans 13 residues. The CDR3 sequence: CASSPLGGSEQYF. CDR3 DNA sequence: TGTGCCAGCAGCCCACTGGGGGGATCCGAGCAGTACTTC.

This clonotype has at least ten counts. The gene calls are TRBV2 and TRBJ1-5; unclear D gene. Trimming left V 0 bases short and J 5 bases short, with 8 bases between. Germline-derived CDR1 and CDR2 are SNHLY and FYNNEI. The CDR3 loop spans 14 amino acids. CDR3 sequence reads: CASSEAALYQPQHF. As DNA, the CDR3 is TGTGCCAGCAGTGAAGCGGCCCTATATCAGCCCCAGCATTTT.

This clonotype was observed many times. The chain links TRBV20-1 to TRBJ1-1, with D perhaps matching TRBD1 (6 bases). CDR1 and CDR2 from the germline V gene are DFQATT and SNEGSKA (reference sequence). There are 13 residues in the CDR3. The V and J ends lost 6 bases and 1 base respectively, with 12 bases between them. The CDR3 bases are TGCAGTGCAAAAAGGGGACAGAACACTGAAGCTTTCTTT. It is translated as CSAKRGQNTEAFF.

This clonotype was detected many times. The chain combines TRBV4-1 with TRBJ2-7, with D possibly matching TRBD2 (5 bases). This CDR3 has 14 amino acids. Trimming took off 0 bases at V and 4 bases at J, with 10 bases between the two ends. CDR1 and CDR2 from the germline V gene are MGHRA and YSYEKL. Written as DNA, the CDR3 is TGCGCCAGCAGCCAAGAACCGACGGGGTACGAGCAGTACTTC. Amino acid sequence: CASSQEPTGYEQYF.

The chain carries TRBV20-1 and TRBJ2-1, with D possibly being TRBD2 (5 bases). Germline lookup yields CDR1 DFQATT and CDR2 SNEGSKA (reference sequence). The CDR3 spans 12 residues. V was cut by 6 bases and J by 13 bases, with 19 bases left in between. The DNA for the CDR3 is TGCAGTGCAATGCGCGGAGGAACGGTTCAGTTCTTC. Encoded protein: CSAMRGGTVQFF.

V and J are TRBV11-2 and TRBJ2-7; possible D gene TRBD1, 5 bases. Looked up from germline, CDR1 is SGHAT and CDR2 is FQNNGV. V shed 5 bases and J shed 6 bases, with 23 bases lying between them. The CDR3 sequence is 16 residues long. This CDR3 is CASSPHGSKGLGEQYF. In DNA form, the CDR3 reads TGTGCCAGCAGCCCCCACGGCTCGAAGGGGCTGGGCGAGCAGTACTTC.

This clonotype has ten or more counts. The CDR3 region is CASSPDGTYEQYF. CDR3 DNA: TGCGCCAGCAGCCCGGACGGGACCTACGAGCAGTACTTC. The chain combines TRBV5-1 with TRBJ2-7; D is possibly TRBD2 (5 bases). The V end lost 4 bases, the J end lost 2 bases, and 10 bases lay between the germline ends. The V gene's germline CDR1 is SGHRS and CDR2 YFSETQ. The CDR3 spans 13 residues.

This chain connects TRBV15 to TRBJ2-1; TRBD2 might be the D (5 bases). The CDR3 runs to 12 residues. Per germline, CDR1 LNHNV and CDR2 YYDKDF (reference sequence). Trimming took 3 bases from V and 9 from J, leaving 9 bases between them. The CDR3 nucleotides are TGTGCCACCAGCAGGAGGGAAGGTGAGCAGTTCTTC. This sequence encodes CATSRREGEQFF.

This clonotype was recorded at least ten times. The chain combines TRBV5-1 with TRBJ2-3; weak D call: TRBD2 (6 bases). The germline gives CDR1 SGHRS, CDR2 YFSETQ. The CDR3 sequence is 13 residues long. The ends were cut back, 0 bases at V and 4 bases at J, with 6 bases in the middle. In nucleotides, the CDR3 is TGCGCCAGCAGCTTGGCTAGCGCAGATACGCAGTATTTT. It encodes CASSLASADTQYF.

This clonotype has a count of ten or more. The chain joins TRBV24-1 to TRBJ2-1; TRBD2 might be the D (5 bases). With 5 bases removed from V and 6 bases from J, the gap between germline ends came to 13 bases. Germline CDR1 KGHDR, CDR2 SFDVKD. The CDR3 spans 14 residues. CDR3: CATSASSEPNEQFF. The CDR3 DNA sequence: TGTGCCACCAGTGCGAGTAGCGAACCCAATGAGCAGTTCTTC.

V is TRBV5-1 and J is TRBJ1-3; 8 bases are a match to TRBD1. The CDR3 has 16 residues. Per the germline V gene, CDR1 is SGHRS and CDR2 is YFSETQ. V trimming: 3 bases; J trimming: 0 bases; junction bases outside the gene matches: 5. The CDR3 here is CASSSGTGDSGNTIYF. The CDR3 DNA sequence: TGCGCCAGCAGCTCCGGGACAGGAGACTCTGGAAACACCATATATTTT.

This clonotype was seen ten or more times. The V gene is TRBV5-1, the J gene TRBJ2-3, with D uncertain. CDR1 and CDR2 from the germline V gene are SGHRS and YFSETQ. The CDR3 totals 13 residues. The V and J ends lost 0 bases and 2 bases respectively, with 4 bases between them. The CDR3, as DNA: TGCGCCAGCAGCTTGGTTCCCACAGATACGCAGTATTTT. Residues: CASSLVPTDTQYF.